This T cell receptor beta chain was identified in a study of T cells in Graves' hyperthyroidism and ophthalmopathy (dated 2019 in TCRdb). As for the study more broadly: Peripheral blood was collected at initial diagnosis, before any treatment. After blood sampling, hyperthyroidism patients were treated with methimazole at a starting dose of 30 mg daily, and ophthalmopathy patients were treated with high-dose intravenous methylprednisolone. TCR V-J signatures able to tell the groups apart were searched for in a discovery cohort of 90 to 100 patients, of whom under 45 had Graves' ophthalmopathy and under 65 had stable Graves' hyperthyroidism. In addition, the study compared T-cell repertoires in thyroid tissue and in blood from five or six Graves' hyperthyroidism patients. For training and testing, the 110 or so patients in the discovery cohort were randomly divided in a 7:3 ratio. Prospective prediction of ophthalmopathy was tested in an independent validation cohort of fewer than 20 hyperthyroidism patients and roughly 16 patients who later progressed to ophthalmopathy. The paper reports TCR Vbeta CDR3 sequencing of fewer than 150 peripheral blood samples: under 45 ophthalmopathy, about 75 hyperthyroidism and approximately 17 progressor patients. Study-wide conclusions, independent of this receptor: No statistical method was used to set the sample size in advance, and investigators knew the group allocation. Most expanded thyroid clonotypes (frequency above 0.001) were also found in blood, which suggests that blood repertoires may mirror thyroid immune responses. A 13 V-J signature model separated ophthalmopathy from stable hyperthyroidism, with approximately 87% sensitivity and roughly 81% specificity in cross-validation and 80%/75% in testing. During validation, the model predicted progression to ophthalmopathy a median of roughly 7.1 months ahead of onset, with around 71% sensitivity and less than 85% specificity.

Amplification of TCR beta CDR3 regions was carried out from RNA transcripts. The first round of RT-PCR for the TCR CDR3 was performed with the HTBI primer set and the Qiagen OneStep RT-PCR kit. Libraries were constructed in a second round of multiplex PCR, after which size selection and purification were carried out. Paired-end sequencing of the libraries was performed with 100 bp reads on an Illumina HiSeq2000. In the authors' own workflow: SOAPnuke was used to process the raw data, removing reads that contained adapters or uncalled bases, had a mean Phred below 15, or lacked an exact match to the constant primer or identifier. COPE v1.2.5 was used to merge high-quality paired reads, and clonotypes were defined as unique nucleotide sequences. MiTCR v1.1 was used to align clonotypes to the IMGT TRBV, TRBD and TRBJ reference segments. The analysis was restricted to V-J combinations with a frequency above 0.0001, which together covered approximately 99% of the repertoires. A TCS score was defined as the ratio of F50 (clonal expansion) to E x V (chaos), with BLOSUM62-based TCRdist applied between CDR3 peptides within each V-J. Welch's t-statistics and random forest reduced approximately 520 V-J features to about 13, which were used in a naive Bayes classifier (R e1071). The public sequencing data were trimmed at Q25 with fastp and processed into clonotypes with MiXCR by TCRdb, which kept only in-frame beta chains. Each entry is one CDR3 protein sequence, shown with its most common DNA and genes. The V and J calls and clone size come from TCRdb's table, not from the authors' own analysis. For this sample the table gives some 650,000 distinct CDR3 sequences, of which approximately 16% were detected only once. The top ten clones comprise around 3.5% of the sample.

The junction shows trimming of 3 bases on V and 4 bases on J, and the gene matches do not reach 11 bases of it. Sequences MDHEN (CDR1) and SYDVKM (CDR2) are obtained from the germline V gene. Spanning cysteine to phenylalanine, the CDR3 consists of 16 amino acids. The CDR3 DNA has 48 bases and is translated from base 1. In the ophthalmopathy patients, disease was moderately to severely active, with a Clinical Activity Score of 3 or more, a NOSPECS grade of 4 or more, and a duration of less than 3 months. Exclusion was applied to patients with uncontrolled infections, other autoimmune diseases, pregnancy or lactation. Diagnoses relied on clinical symptoms, serum thyroxine and TRAb, thyroid ultrasound and orbital computed tomography. Ficoll-Paque density gradient centrifugation was used to isolate PBMCs from 8 to 10 ml of fresh peripheral blood. Trizol reagent was used to extract total RNA, and RNA quality was then checked on an Agilent 2100 Bioanalyzer.

This clonotype was recorded at least ten times. The specificity of this receptor is unknown. Base qualities are not provided; no much larger clone lies one nucleotide away. The clonotype originates from a woman in her thirties or forties with Graves' ophthalmopathy. Sequences were obtained from blood. The rearrangement joined TRBV28 to TRBJ1-2; 7 bases in between match TRBD1. The encoded CDR3 is CASSFPGQLLSYGYTF. DNA sequence: TGTGCCAGCAGTTTTCCGGGACAGCTCCTTTCCTATGGCTACACCTTC.